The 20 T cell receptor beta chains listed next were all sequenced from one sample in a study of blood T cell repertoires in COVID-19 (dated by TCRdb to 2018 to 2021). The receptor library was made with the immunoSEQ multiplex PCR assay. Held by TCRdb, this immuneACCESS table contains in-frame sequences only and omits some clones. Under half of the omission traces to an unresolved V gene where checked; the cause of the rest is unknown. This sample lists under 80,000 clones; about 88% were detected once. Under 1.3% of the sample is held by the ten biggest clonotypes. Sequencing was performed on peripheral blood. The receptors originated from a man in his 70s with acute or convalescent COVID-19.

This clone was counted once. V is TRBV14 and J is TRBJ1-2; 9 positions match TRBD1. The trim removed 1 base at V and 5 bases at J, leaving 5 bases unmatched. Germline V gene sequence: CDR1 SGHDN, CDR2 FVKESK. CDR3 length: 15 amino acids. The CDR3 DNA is TGTGCCAGCAGCCAAGGAAACAGGGGGCAATATGGCTACACCTTC. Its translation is CASSQGNRGQYGYTF. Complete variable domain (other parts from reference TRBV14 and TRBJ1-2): EAGVTQFPSHSVIEKGQTVTLRCDPISGHDNLYWYRRVMGKEIKFLLHFVKESKQDESGMPNNRFLAERTGGTYSTLKVQPAELEDSGVYFCASSQGNRGQYGYTFGSGTRLTVV.

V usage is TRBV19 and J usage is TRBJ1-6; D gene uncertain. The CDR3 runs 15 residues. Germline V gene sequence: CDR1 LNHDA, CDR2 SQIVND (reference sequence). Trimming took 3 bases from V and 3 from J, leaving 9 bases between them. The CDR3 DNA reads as TGTGCCAGTAGTATGGGAGGAGTCTATAATTCACCCCTCCACTTT. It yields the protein CASSMGGVYNSPLHF.

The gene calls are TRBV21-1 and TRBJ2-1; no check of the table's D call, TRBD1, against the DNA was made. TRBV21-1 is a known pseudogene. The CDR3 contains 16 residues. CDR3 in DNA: TGTGCCAGCAGCAAAAAGGACAGTATCTCTTACAATGAGCAGTTCTTC. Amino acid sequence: CASSKKDSISYNEQFF.

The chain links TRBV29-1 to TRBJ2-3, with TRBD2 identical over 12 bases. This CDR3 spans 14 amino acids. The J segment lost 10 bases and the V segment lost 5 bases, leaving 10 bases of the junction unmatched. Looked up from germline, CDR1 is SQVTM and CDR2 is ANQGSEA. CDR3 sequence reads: CSVPSGGAVRAQYF. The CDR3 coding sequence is TGCAGCGTTCCTAGCGGGGGGGCCGTTCGAGCGCAGTATTTT.

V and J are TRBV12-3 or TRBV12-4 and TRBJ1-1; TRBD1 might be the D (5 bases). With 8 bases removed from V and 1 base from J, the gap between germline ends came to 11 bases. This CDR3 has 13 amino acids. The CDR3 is CASCYGGNTEAFF. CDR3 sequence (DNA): TGTGCCAGCTGCTACGGGGGGAACACTGAAGCTTTCTTT.

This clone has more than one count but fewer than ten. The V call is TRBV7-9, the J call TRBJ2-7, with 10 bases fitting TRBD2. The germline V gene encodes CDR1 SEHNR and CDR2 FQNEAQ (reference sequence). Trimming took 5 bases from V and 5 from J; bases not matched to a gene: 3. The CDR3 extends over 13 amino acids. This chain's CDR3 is CASSITSGNEQYF. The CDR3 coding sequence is TGTGCCAGCAGCATAACTAGCGGGAACGAGCAGTACTTC.

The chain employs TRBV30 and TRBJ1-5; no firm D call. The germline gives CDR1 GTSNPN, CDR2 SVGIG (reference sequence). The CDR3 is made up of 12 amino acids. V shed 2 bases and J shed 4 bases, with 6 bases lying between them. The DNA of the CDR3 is TGTGCCTGGAGTTTCCAGAATCAGCCCCAGCATTTT. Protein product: CAWSFQNQPQHF.

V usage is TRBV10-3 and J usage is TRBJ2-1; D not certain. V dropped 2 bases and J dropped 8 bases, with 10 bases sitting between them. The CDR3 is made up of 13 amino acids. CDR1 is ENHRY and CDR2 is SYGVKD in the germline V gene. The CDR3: CAISEGSFDEQFF. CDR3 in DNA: TGTGCCATCAGTGAGGGTAGTTTCGATGAGCAGTTCTTC.

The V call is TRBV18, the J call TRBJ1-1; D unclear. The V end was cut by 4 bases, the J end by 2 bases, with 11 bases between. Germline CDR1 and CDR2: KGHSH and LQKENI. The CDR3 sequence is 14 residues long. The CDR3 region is CASSQYRGNTEAFF. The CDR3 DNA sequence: TGTGCCAGCTCACAATACCGGGGAAACACTGAAGCTTTCTTT.

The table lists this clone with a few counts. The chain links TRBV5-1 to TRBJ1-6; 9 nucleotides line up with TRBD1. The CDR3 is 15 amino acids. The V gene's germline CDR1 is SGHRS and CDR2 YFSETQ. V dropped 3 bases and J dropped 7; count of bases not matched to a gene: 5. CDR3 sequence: CASSWGQGSNSPLHF. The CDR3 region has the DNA TGCGCCAGCAGCTGGGGACAGGGATCAAATTCACCCCTCCACTTT.

The CDR3 DNA follows: TGTGCCAGCAGTTTTATTAGGGGGTCGGGGACTGAAGCTTTCTTT. This codes for CASSFIRGSGTEAFF. V usage is TRBV28 and J usage is TRBJ1-1; perhaps TRBD1 as D (6 bases). This CDR3 is 15 amino acids long. Germline CDR1 and CDR2: MDHEN and SYDVKM. V lost 3 bases, J lost 5 bases, and 16 bases lay in between.

DNA of the CDR3: TGTGCCAGTCGGGGTAGACAGGGTTCCAACGGGGAGCTGTTTTTT. It encodes CASRGRQGSNGELFF. The chain combines TRBV19 with TRBJ2-2; 7 bases are shared with TRBD1. The ends lost 8 bases at V and 7 bases at J; junction bases unmatched: 13. The CDR3 sequence is 15 residues long. Germline V lookup: CDR1 LNHDA, CDR2 SQIVND (reference sequence).

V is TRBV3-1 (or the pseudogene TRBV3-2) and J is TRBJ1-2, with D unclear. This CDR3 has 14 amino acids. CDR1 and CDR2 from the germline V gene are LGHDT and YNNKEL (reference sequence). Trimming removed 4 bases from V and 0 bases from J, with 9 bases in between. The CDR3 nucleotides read TGTGCCAGCAGCCTGGGCCAGACTAACTATGGCTACACCTTC. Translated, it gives CASSLGQTNYGYTF.

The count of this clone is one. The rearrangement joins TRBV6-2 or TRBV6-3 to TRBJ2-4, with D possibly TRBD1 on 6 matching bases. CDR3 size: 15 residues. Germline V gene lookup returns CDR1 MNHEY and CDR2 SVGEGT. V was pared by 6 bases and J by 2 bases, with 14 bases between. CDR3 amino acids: CASSPTRGSKNIQYF. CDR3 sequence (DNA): TGTGCCAGCAGCCCAACCAGGGGATCCAAAAACATTCAGTACTTC.

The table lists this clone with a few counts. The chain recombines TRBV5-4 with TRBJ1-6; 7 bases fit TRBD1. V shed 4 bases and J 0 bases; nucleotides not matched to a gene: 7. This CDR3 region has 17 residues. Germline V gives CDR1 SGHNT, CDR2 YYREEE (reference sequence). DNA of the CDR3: TGTGCCAGCAGCGACTCCCAGGGGGGCTCCTATAATTCACCCCTCCACTTT. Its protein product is CASSDSQGGSYNSPLHF. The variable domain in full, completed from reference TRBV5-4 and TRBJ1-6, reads ETGVTQSPTHLIKTRGQQVTLRCSSQSGHNTVSWYQQALGQGPQFIFQYYREEENGRGNFPPRFSGLQFPNYSSELNVNALELDDSALYLCASSDSQGGSYNSPLHFGNGTRLTVT.

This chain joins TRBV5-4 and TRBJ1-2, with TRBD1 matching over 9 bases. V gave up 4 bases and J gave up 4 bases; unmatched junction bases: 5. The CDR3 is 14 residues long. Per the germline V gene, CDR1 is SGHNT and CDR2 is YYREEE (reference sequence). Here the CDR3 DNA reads TGTGCCAGCAGCCCGGACAGGGGTGGCTATGGCTACACCTTC. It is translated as CASSPDRGGYGYTF.

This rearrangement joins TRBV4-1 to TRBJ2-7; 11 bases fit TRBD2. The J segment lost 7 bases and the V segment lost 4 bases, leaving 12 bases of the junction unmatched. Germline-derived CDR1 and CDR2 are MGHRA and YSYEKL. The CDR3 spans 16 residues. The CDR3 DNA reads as TGCGCCAGCAGCCTCGAGAACCTAGCGGGGGGCTGGGAGCAGTACTTC. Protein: CASSLENLAGGWEQYF.

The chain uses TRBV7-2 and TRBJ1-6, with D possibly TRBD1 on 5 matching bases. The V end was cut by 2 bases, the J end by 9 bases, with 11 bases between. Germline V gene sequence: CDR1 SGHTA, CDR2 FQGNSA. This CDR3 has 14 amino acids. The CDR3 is CASSLQGVRSPLHF. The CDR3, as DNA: TGTGCCAGCAGCTTACAAGGGGTTCGTTCACCCCTCCACTTT. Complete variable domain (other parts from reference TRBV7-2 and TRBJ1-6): GAGVSQSPSNKVTEKGKDVELRCDPISGHTALYWYRQSLGQGLEFLIYFQGNSAPDKSGLPSDRFSAERTGGSVSTLTIQRTQQEDSAVYLCASSLQGVRSPLHFGNGTRLTVT.

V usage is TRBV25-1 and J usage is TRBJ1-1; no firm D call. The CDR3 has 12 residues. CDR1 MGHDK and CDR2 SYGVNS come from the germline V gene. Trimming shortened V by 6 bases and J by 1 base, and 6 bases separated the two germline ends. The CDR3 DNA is TGTGCCAGCAGCTATACGAACACTGAAGCTTTCTTT. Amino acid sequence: CASSYTNTEAFF. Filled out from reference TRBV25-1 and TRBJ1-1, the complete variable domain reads EADIYQTPRYLVIGTGKKITLECSQTMGHDKMYWYQQDPGMELHLIHYSYGVNSTEKGDLSSESTVSRIRTEHFPLTLESARPSHTSQYLCASSYTNTEAFFGQGTRLTVV.

CDR3 in amino acids: CASSLAVMNTEAFF. CDR3 bases: TGCGCCAGCAGCCTGGCGGTCATGAACACTGAAGCTTTCTTT. The V and J genes are TRBV5-1 and TRBJ1-1; no clear D gene. The CDR3 has 14 amino acids. The V end lost 4 bases, the J end lost 0 bases, and 10 bases lay between the germline ends. Germline V gene sequence: CDR1 SGHRS, CDR2 YFSETQ.